The 30 T cell receptor beta chains below come from one sample, sequenced in a study of cytomegalovirus exposure and HLA in healthy donors. 60 Vbeta and 13 Jbeta primers were used in PCR. The protocol was immunoSEQ multiplex PCR, while the TCRdb copy is restricted to in-frame clones and leaves out a portion. Of about 230,000 clones listed, 85% are singletons. The sequencing sample was made of PBMCs. The receptor source for this set is a human donor in good health.

This sequence joins TRBV4-2 and TRBJ2-1, with TRBD2 matching 7 bases. The CDR3 runs to 18 residues. V lost 4 bases and J lost 2; bases outside the gene matches: 14. Germline CDR1 and CDR2: LGHNA and YNFKEQ. CDR3 in amino acids: CASSLLWSGTVTYNEQFF. CDR3 bases: TGTGCCAGCAGCCTCCTATGGAGCGGGACCGTCACCTACAATGAGCAGTTCTTC.

The chain recombines TRBV4-1 with TRBJ2-7; weak D call: TRBD2 (6 bases). CDR1 is MGHRA, CDR2 YSYEKL, per germline. The V end was cut by 1 base, the J end by 3 bases, with 10 bases between. The CDR3 runs to 14 residues. The CDR3 DNA follows: TGCGCCAGCAGCCAAGCGGAGACTAGCTACGAGCAGTACTTC. The encoded protein is CASSQAETSYEQYF.

The chain recombines TRBV4-2 with TRBJ2-3; 10 positions agree with TRBD2. After removal of 3 bases from V and 1 base from J, the junction contained 4 bases not matched to a gene. In germline, CDR1 is LGHNA, CDR2 YNFKEQ. The CDR3 consists of 16 residues. CDR3 sequence (DNA): TGTGCCAGCAGCCACTCCGGGACTAGCGGCACAGATACGCAGTATTTT. Amino acids: CASSHSGTSGTDTQYF.

V usage is TRBV10-3 and J usage is TRBJ1-2; 7 bases line up with TRBD1. V was clipped by 5 bases and J by 1 base; unmatched bases: 4. There are 14 residues in the CDR3. From germline, CDR1 is ENHRY and CDR2 SYGVKD. The CDR3 is CAISRDSVNYGYTF. The DNA for the CDR3 is TGTGCCATCAGTAGGGACAGCGTTAACTATGGCTACACCTTC.

The chain carries TRBV9 and TRBJ1-2, with TRBD1 matching over 9 bases. Germline lookup yields CDR1 SGDLS and CDR2 YYNGEE. This CDR3 has 16 residues. V dropped 4 bases and J dropped 0; count of bases not matched to a gene: 7. Here the CDR3 DNA reads TGTGCCAGCAGCATGCGGGACAGGGCTACTAACTATGGCTACACCTTC. Protein sequence: CASSMRDRATNYGYTF.

This clone is a singleton in its sample. This chain links TRBV6-1 with TRBJ2-5, with D hard to call. Deletions cut 6 bases from V and 2 bases from J, with 10 bases between. Germline loops: CDR1 MNHNS, CDR2 SASEGT. This CDR3 contains 13 residues. The CDR3 loop is CASSALEQETQYF. CDR3 DNA: TGTGCCAGCAGCGCGCTGGAGCAAGAGACCCAGTACTTC.

The CDR3 spells CASSPRTGPNYGYTF. For the CDR3, the DNA is TGTGCCAGCAGTCCCCGGACAGGGCCTAACTATGGCTACACCTTC. The chain employs TRBV27 and TRBJ1-2; the match to TRBD1 covers 8 bases. V shed 5 bases and J 0 bases; nucleotides not matched to a gene: 5. This CDR3 has 15 amino acids. Germline V gene sequence: CDR1 MNHEY, CDR2 SMNVEV (reference sequence).

This clone appeared many times. The CDR3, as DNA: TGTGCCAGCAGTCCCCTGTCTTCCGGGGGGAACACTGAAGCTTTCTTT. Its protein product is CASSPLSSGGNTEAFF. The gene calls are TRBV2 and TRBJ1-1; perhaps TRBD1 as D (5 bases). The CDR3 runs 16 residues. Trimming shortened V by 5 bases and J by 1 base, and 17 bases separated the two germline ends. Germline CDR1 SNHLY, CDR2 FYNNEI. The full variable domain, with the rest looked up from reference TRBV2 and TRBJ1-1, is EPEVTQTPSHQVTQMGQEVILRCVPISNHLYFYWYRQILGQKVEFLVSFYNNEISEKSEIFDDQFSVERPDGSNFTLKIRSTKLEDSAMYFCASSPLSSGGNTEAFFGQGTRLTVV.

This rearrangement joins TRBV2 to TRBJ2-7, with D unclear. The length of the CDR3 is 16 residues. CDR1 is SNHLY, CDR2 FYNNEI, per germline. Trimming pared 0 bases from V and 6 bases from J, leaving 18 bases between. Here the CDR3 DNA reads TGTGCCAGCAGTGAAGCCTACCTCCAGGCGAAGGTCGAGCAGTACTTC. It specifies CASSEAYLQAKVEQYF.

The chain employs TRBV10-3 and TRBJ2-1; no clear D gene. Germline CDR1 reads ENHRY; CDR2 reads SYGVKD. There are 16 residues in the CDR3. V was clipped by 0 bases and J by 3 bases, with 12 bases between them. The CDR3 DNA follows: TGTGCCATCAGTGAGTCTCTCGAACTCATCTACAATGAGCAGTTCTTC. Residues: CAISESLELIYNEQFF.

This clone was detected once. The chain employs TRBV10-3 and TRBJ2-7; TRBD1 matches at 7 bases. Germline-derived CDR1 and CDR2 are ENHRY and SYGVKD. J gave up 1 base and V 3 bases, and 6 bases lay outside the gene matches. This CDR3 comprises 15 residues. CDR3 in DNA: TGTGCCATCAGTGACGACAGGGTCTTTTCCTACGAGCAGTACTTC. Amino acids: CAISDDRVFSYEQYF.

This chain links TRBV15 with TRBJ1-5, with TRBD1 identical over 9 bases. The CDR3 extends over 15 amino acids. The ends lost 2 bases at V and 4 bases at J; junction bases unmatched: 3. Germline CDR1 and CDR2: LNHNV and YYDKDF (reference sequence). Here the CDR3 DNA reads TGTGCCACCAGCAGAAAGACAGGGGGGAATCAGCCCCAGCATTTT. As protein: CATSRKTGGNQPQHF.

The chain couples TRBV19 to TRBJ1-2; the D gene is possibly TRBD1 (5 bases). CDR1 is LNHDA, CDR2 SQIVND, per germline (reference sequence). This CDR3 region has 17 residues. Trimming removed 7 bases from V and 3 bases from J, with 24 bases in between. CDR3 DNA: TGTGCCAGTAAGGGCGGGGCAGGGATCCCTTTGGACTATGGCTACACCTTC. Translation gives CASKGGAGIPLDYGYTF.

The chain joins TRBV18 to TRBJ1-4; 7 bases map to TRBD1. With V trimmed by 4 bases and J by 4 bases, 6 bases remained unmatched. The CDR3 is 15 amino acids. Germline CDR1 KGHSH, CDR2 LQKENI. CDR3 loop: CASSLGQAGNEKLFF. CDR3 coding DNA: TGTGCCAGCTCACTCGGACAGGCGGGTAATGAAAAACTGTTTTTT.

The chain links TRBV6-5 to TRBJ2-7, with D hard to call. From germline, CDR1 is MNHEY and CDR2 SVGAGI. V lost 6 bases and J lost 3, with 12 bases in between. The CDR3 spans 13 residues. The CDR3 region has the DNA TGTGCCAGCAGGGCGGCGGATTTCTACGAGCAGTACTTC. Translating it yields CASRAADFYEQYF.

This clone has only one observation. The chain employs TRBV9 and TRBJ2-5; 9 bases agree with TRBD2. Germline V gene sequence: CDR1 SGDLS, CDR2 YYNGEE. V gave up 3 bases and J gave up 5 bases; unmatched junction bases: 11. The CDR3 loop spans 16 amino acids. Written as DNA, the CDR3 is TGTGCCAGCAGCGCTCTAGCGGGATCGAACGTGGAGACCCAGTACTTC. As protein: CASSALAGSNVETQYF.

A few counts support this clone. One end of the junction does not line up with germline, which may come from a read error. V is TRBV7-9 and J is TRBJ1-2; no clear D gene. Per the germline V gene, CDR1 is SEHNR and CDR2 is FQNEAQ (reference sequence). The CDR3 is 12 residues long. The CDR3 loop reads CSSSSEGKGYTF. The DNA of the CDR3 is TGTTCCAGCAGCTCGGAGGGAAAAGGCTACACCTTC.

This sequence joins TRBV7-2 and TRBJ2-5, with 10 nucleotides matching TRBD2. Germline V gene data show CDR1 as SGHTA and CDR2 as FQGNSA. Trimming removed 1 base from V and 11 bases from J; junction bases left unmatched: 10. This CDR3 is 15 amino acids long. The CDR3 DNA reads as TGTGCCAGCAGCTTAGTGGTTCTAGCGGGAGTGGAGCAGTACTTC. Translation: CASSLVVLAGVEQYF.

The chain joins TRBV14 to TRBJ2-1; the match to TRBD2 covers 7 bases. The CDR3 spans 19 residues. With 1 base clipped from V and 0 bases from J, the junction kept 12 bases outside the gene matches. Looked up from germline, CDR1 is SGHDN and CDR2 is FVKESK. CDR3 protein: CASSQGEGTAQSSYNEQFF. For the CDR3, the DNA is TGTGCCAGCAGCCAAGGGGAGGGGACTGCTCAAAGCTCCTACAATGAGCAGTTCTTC.

This clone appeared a few times. The CDR3: CASSVDPVNEKLFF. The CDR3 DNA reads TGTGCCAGCAGCGTAGATCCAGTTAATGAAAAACTGTTTTTT. V and J are TRBV9 and TRBJ1-4; the D is unclear. This CDR3 comprises 14 residues. Trimming left V 0 bases short and J 4 bases short, with 7 bases between. Germline CDR1 and CDR2: SGDLS and YYNGEE.

The J gene is TRBJ2-3, the V gene TRBV5-1; 12 bases map to TRBD2. J lost 1 base, V lost 0 bases, and 3 bases had no gene match. The CDR3 covers 17 residues. In germline, CDR1 is SGHRS, CDR2 YFSETQ. CDR3 nucleotide sequence: TGCGCCAGCAGCTTGGGGACTAGCGGGACCCGCACAGATACGCAGTATTTT. This encodes CASSLGTSGTRTDTQYF.

J is TRBJ2-7 and V is TRBV27; no clear D. The CDR3 runs to 12 residues. V gave up 0 bases and J gave up 4 bases, with 4 bases separating them. CDR1 is MNHEY, CDR2 SMNVEV, per germline (reference sequence). Here the CDR3 DNA reads TGTGCCAGCAGTTTATCCCCGTACGAGCAGTACTTC. Residues: CASSLSPYEQYF.

This chain links TRBV5-4 with TRBJ1-1; the D gene is possibly TRBD1 (5 bases). There are 14 residues in the CDR3. The germline V gene encodes CDR1 SGHNT and CDR2 YYREEE (reference sequence). Trimming shortened V by 5 bases and J by 2 bases, and 13 bases separated the two germline ends. This CDR3 is CASRSTDSNTEAFF. In nucleotides, the CDR3 is TGTGCCAGCAGGTCGACCGACAGTAACACTGAAGCTTTCTTT.

The rearrangement uses TRBV5-1 and TRBJ2-1; D unresolved. The germline V gene encodes CDR1 SGHRS and CDR2 YFSETQ. Deletions cut 4 bases from V and 6 bases from J, with 17 bases between. CDR3 size: 15 residues. CDR3 nucleotides: TGCGCCAGCAGCCAAGACGGCGGTCCGGCCAATGAGCAGTTCTTC. It specifies CASSQDGGPANEQFF.

This clone was seen just once. V is TRBV28 and J is TRBJ2-7, with D perhaps matching TRBD2 (5 bases). The CDR3 covers 18 residues. Germline V CDR1 and CDR2: MDHEN, SYDVKM. The V end was cut by 4 bases, the J end by 0 bases, with 22 bases between. CDR3 in amino acids: CASSSGLASFRSSYEQYF. CDR3 coding DNA: TGTGCCAGCAGTTCCGGGCTAGCCTCTTTTAGGTCCTCCTACGAGCAGTACTTC.

This rearrangement joins TRBV5-1 to TRBJ2-1; 13 bases are shared with TRBD2. Germline V gene sequence: CDR1 SGHRS, CDR2 YFSETQ. V was clipped by 4 bases and J by 10 bases; unmatched bases: 8. The CDR3 contains 15 residues. CDR3 region: CASSDGLAGVREQFF. The DNA for the CDR3 is TGCGCCAGCAGCGACGGACTAGCGGGAGTGAGGGAGCAGTTCTTC.

The chain combines TRBV6-1 with TRBJ2-5; D is possibly TRBD1 (7 bases). V shed 3 bases and J shed 3 bases, with 11 bases lying between them. CDR3 length: 14 amino acids. Germline V gene lookup returns CDR1 MNHNS and CDR2 SASEGT. CDR3 region: CASSDRRGEETQYF. Here the CDR3 DNA reads TGTGCCAGCAGTGACCGCAGGGGGGAAGAGACCCAGTACTTC.

This chain uses TRBV7-9 with TRBJ1-1; maybe TRBD1 (5 bases). Germline assignment: CDR1 SEHNR and CDR2 FQNEAQ (reference sequence). The CDR3 is made up of 14 amino acids. The germline V and J ends were trimmed by 0 bases and 1 base, with 6 bases remaining between them. The CDR3 protein is CASSLATGNTEAFF. In DNA, the CDR3 is TGTGCCAGCAGCTTAGCCACAGGGAACACTGAAGCTTTCTTT.

V gene TRBV7-8 combines with J gene TRBJ2-1; D ambiguous. Germline assignment: CDR1 SGHVS and CDR2 FQNEAQ. V lost 1 base, J lost 0 bases, and 7 bases lay in between. The CDR3 has 15 amino acids. The CDR3 sequence: CASSLVPNSYNEQFF. As DNA, the CDR3 is TGTGCCAGCAGCTTAGTGCCTAACTCCTACAATGAGCAGTTCTTC.

The chain employs TRBV19 and TRBJ1-4; the match to TRBD1 covers 9 bases. With V trimmed by 10 bases and J by 2 bases, 8 bases remained unmatched. The CDR3 is 15 amino acids. Germline V CDR1 and CDR2: LNHDA, SQIVND (reference sequence). CDR3 sequence reads: CATGQGGSTNEKLFF. DNA for the CDR3: TGTGCCACGGGACAGGGAGGTTCGACTAATGAAAAACTGTTTTTT.